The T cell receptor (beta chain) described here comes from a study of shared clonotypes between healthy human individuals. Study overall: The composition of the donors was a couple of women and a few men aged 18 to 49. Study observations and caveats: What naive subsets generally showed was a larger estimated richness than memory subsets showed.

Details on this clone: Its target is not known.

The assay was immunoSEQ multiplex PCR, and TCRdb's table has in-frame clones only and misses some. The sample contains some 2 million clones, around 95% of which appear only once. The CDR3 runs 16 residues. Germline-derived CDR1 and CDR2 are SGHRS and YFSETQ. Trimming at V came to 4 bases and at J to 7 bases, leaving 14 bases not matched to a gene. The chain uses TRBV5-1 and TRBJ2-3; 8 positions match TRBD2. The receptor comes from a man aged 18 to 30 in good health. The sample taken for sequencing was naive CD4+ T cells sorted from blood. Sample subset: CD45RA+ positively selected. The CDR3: CASSPPALAAHNTQYF. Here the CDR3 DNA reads TGCGCCAGCAGCCCACCGGCACTAGCGGCCCACAATACGCAGTATTTT.